Shown below are 22 T cell receptor beta chains from a single sample sequenced in a study of blood T cells in healthy people across ages. A sample-barcoded 5' primer and a J-beta primer mix were used in a second PCR of roughly 7 to 11 cycles. TCRdb independently ran MiXCR on the 5' RACE reads; one entry per CDR3 protein. The sample holds about 1 million distinct CDR3 sequences, 25% seen once. These data also featured in a second study, about T cells of mothers and their children.

The sample consisted of blood. These receptors all stem from a girl aged 2-10 years in good health.

The J gene is TRBJ2-1, the V gene TRBV20-1, with 7 nucleotides matching TRBD2. Germline CDR1 is DFQATT and CDR2 is SNEGSKA (reference sequence). The V gene end was trimmed by 6 bases and the J gene end by 7 bases; junction bases not matched to a gene: 15. CDR3 length: 15 amino acids. The CDR3 sequence is CSAVGGREFINEQFF. The CDR3, as DNA: TGCAGTGCCGTCGGAGGGCGGGAGTTTATAAATGAGCAGTTCTTC.

This rearrangement joins TRBV29-1 to TRBJ1-1; D uncertain. This CDR3 region has 13 residues. The V gene's germline CDR1 is SQVTM and CDR2 ANQGSEA. The V gene lost 0 bases and the J gene lost 2 bases, with 7 bases spanning the gap. CDR3 DNA sequence: TGCAGCGTTGAAGAAGGGTCCAACACTGAAGCTTTCTTT. Its translation: CSVEEGSNTEAFF.

This clonotype has only a few counts. J is TRBJ2-7 and V is TRBV7-2; D tentatively fits TRBD1 or TRBD2 (5 bases each). The CDR3 length is 13 residues. Germline lookup yields CDR1 SGHTA and CDR2 FQGNSA. V dropped 6 bases and J dropped 6 bases, with 15 bases sitting between them. The CDR3 DNA follows: TGTGCCAGCAGTTCCAAAGAGGGGCTCGAGCAGTACTTC. This translates into CASSSKEGLEQYF.

The V gene is TRBV29-1, the J gene TRBJ1-6; D is unresolved. Germline CDR1 reads SQVTM; CDR2 reads ANQGSEA. V lost 6 bases to trimming and J lost 16 bases, with 16 bases between them. This CDR3 region has 11 residues. The CDR3: CSVVALGRLHF. The DNA for the CDR3 is TGCAGCGTCGTGGCCCTCGGTAGACTCCACTTT.

This clonotype was recorded a few times. The rearrangement uses TRBV19 and TRBJ1-5; D is unclear. Trimming took 5 bases from V and 0 from J, leaving 11 bases between them. Germline-derived CDR1 and CDR2 are LNHDA and SQIVND (reference sequence). The CDR3 sequence is 15 residues long. The CDR3 loop reads CASSHTEYSNQPQHF. In DNA, the CDR3 is TGTGCCAGTAGTCACACCGAGTATAGCAATCAGCCCCAGCATTTT.

This clonotype occurred a few times. CDR3 sequence (DNA): TGTGCCAGCAAGGGGACCGGGACAAAAAATCAGCCCCAGCATTTT. This sequence encodes CASKGTGTKNQPQHF. This chain links TRBV6-2 or TRBV6-3 with TRBJ1-5; maybe TRBD1 (6 bases). The CDR3 sequence is 15 residues long. V was shortened by 7 bases and J by 4 bases, with 17 bases between the two germline ends. Germline-derived CDR1 and CDR2 are MNHEY and SVGEGT.

This clonotype has a handful of counts. This sequence joins TRBV3-1 and TRBJ2-3, with 11 bases that match TRBD2. Unmatched junction bases numbered 5, after V lost 3 bases and J lost 3 bases. Germline CDR1 reads LGHDT; CDR2 reads YNNKEL (reference sequence). This CDR3 has 16 residues. The CDR3 sequence is CASSHGSSGRTDTQYF. The CDR3 nucleotides are TGTGCCAGCAGCCACGGGTCTAGCGGGAGGACAGATACGCAGTATTTT.

The rearrangement uses TRBV4-1 and TRBJ2-5; 10 nucleotides line up with TRBD2. Gene TRBJ2-1 matches the end of the DNA better, so the J call may be wrong. The CDR3 is 18 amino acids. Germline CDR1 MGHRA, CDR2 YSYEKL. CDR3 region: CASSQDRRVAGGYNEQFF. DNA of the CDR3: TGCGCCAGCAGCCAAGATCGGAGAGTAGCGGGAGGCTACAATGAGCAGTTCTTC.

The CDR3 protein is CASSQESGRQGDYTF. In nucleotides, the CDR3 is TGCGCCAGCAGCCAAGAGAGCGGTCGGCAGGGAGACTACACCTTC. V and J are TRBV4-3 and TRBJ1-2; a weak D match, TRBD1 (5 bases). The germline V gene encodes CDR1 LGHNA and CDR2 YSLEER. V was pared by 0 bases and J by 10 bases, with 18 bases between. This CDR3 has 15 residues.

A few counts support this clonotype. V gene TRBV3-1 combines with J gene TRBJ2-7; D ambiguous. CDR3 length: 12 residues. The germline V gene has CDR1 LGHDT and CDR2 YNNKEL (reference sequence). Trimming shortened V by 4 bases and J by 6 bases, and 10 bases separated the two germline ends. In DNA form, the CDR3 reads TGTGCCAGCAGCCCTACCAGATCCGAGCAGTACTTC. Translating it yields CASSPTRSEQYF.

This clonotype was seen only a few times. V usage is TRBV6-5 and J usage is TRBJ1-2; tentative D call: TRBD1 (5 bases). Germline V gene sequence: CDR1 MNHEY, CDR2 SVGAGI. Trimming took 4 bases from V and 8 from J, leaving 11 bases between them. The CDR3 contains 12 residues. CDR3 in amino acids: CASSSGGKGYTF. The CDR3 bases are TGTGCCAGCAGTTCGGGGGGTAAGGGCTACACCTTC.

This clonotype turned up a few times. The chain employs TRBV20-1 and TRBJ1-2, with TRBD1 as a possible D gene (6 bases). CDR1 DFQATT and CDR2 SNEGSKA come from the germline V gene (reference sequence). V gave up 4 bases and J gave up 2 bases, with 17 bases separating them. The CDR3 sequence is 15 residues long. The CDR3 bases are TGCAGTGCTACCAGACCGGGACACCTGAACTATGGCTACACCTTC. Residues: CSATRPGHLNYGYTF.

The rearrangement uses TRBV5-1 and TRBJ2-1; the D is unclear. Trimming stripped 2 bases from V and 0 bases from J, with 12 bases between. Germline V gene lookup returns CDR1 SGHRS and CDR2 YFSETQ. The CDR3 loop spans 16 amino acids. CDR3: CASSFGFVSSYNEQFF. The CDR3, as DNA: TGCGCCAGCAGCTTTGGTTTCGTGAGCTCCTACAATGAGCAGTTCTTC.

The CDR3 bases are TGCAGTGCTTACATTGGGATTAACCACAATGAGCAGTTCTTC. This translates into CSAYIGINHNEQFF. V is TRBV20-1 and J is TRBJ2-1; D gene ambiguous. The CDR3 is made up of 14 amino acids. CDR1 and CDR2 from the germline V gene are DFQATT and SNEGSKA (reference sequence). With 5 bases removed from V and 5 bases from J, the gap between germline ends came to 16 bases.

The J gene is TRBJ2-3, the V gene TRBV7-8; possibly TRBD2 for D (6 bases). Per germline, CDR1 SGHVS and CDR2 FQNEAQ. The CDR3 runs to 16 residues. V was shortened by 4 bases and J by 2 bases, with 16 bases between the two germline ends. The CDR3 DNA reads as TGTGCCAGCAGCTCGGACTACGGGGGATTCACAGATACGCAGTATTTT. Protein product: CASSSDYGGFTDTQYF.

This clonotype showed up just a few times. V usage is TRBV4-3 and J usage is TRBJ2-6, with a weak D call TRBD1 (7 bases). This CDR3 has 19 residues. V was clipped by 1 base and J by 1 base, with 17 bases between them. Germline-derived CDR1 and CDR2 are LGHNA and YSLEER. The CDR3 coding sequence is TGCGCCAGCAGCCAAGGTTTCTTGACAGGGAGGTCTGGGGCCAACGTCCTGACTTTC. Amino acid sequence: CASSQGFLTGRSGANVLTF.

At least ten counts were recorded for this clonotype. The chain recombines TRBV7-9 with TRBJ2-5; D uncertain. The DNA end is more similar to TRBJ2-7, so the J call may be wrong. Germline V gene data show CDR1 as SEHNR and CDR2 as FQNEAQ (reference sequence). This CDR3 is built from 14 residues. Here the CDR3 DNA reads TGTGCCAGCAGCTTAACCCCGTCAGCATTCGAGCAGTACTTC. Translation gives CASSLTPSAFEQYF.

The chain employs TRBV12-3 or TRBV12-4 and TRBJ1-2, with D hard to call. The CDR3 spans 13 residues. Trimming removed 5 bases from V and 7 bases from J, with 14 bases in between. This CDR3 reads CASSPAGTRGYTF. CDR3 DNA sequence: TGTGCCAGCAGTCCGGCCGGTACTCGTGGCTACACCTTC.

This clonotype was seen a few times. CDR3 nucleotide sequence: TGTGCCAGCAGCTTGGGTCTGGCGGGAGGCTTCAATGAGCAGTTCTTC. Amino acids: CASSLGLAGGFNEQFF. The J gene is TRBJ2-1, the V gene TRBV12-3 or TRBV12-4; 8 bases fit TRBD2. CDR3 length: 16 amino acids. The V gene end was trimmed by 6 bases and the J gene end by 6 bases; junction bases not matched to a gene: 13.

The chain combines TRBV15 with TRBJ2-3; TRBD2 might be the D (7 bases). Germline CDR1 reads LNHNV; CDR2 reads YYDKDF (reference sequence). CDR3 size: 14 residues. The V gene lost 8 bases and the J gene lost 6 bases, with 18 bases spanning the gap. CDR3 loop: CATGRSGTFDTQYF. DNA for the CDR3: TGTGCCACCGGTCGGAGCGGGACATTCGATACGCAGTATTTT.

This clonotype was picked up a small number of times. The chain recombines TRBV11-1 with TRBJ2-5; D is possibly TRBD2 (6 bases). The CDR3 sequence is 15 residues long. V was cut by 10 bases and J by 5 bases, with 23 bases left in between. Germline V gene data show CDR1 as SGHAT and CDR2 as FQDESV (reference sequence). The CDR3 spells CATRSARRGQETQYF. The CDR3 DNA follows: TGTGCCACCCGTTCGGCTAGGAGGGGTCAGGAGACCCAGTACTTC.

V gene TRBV6-5 combines with J gene TRBJ2-7; 8 bases fit TRBD2. The germline V gene has CDR1 MNHEY and CDR2 SVGAGI. This CDR3 has 14 amino acids. V shed 4 bases, J shed 3 bases, and the junction held 5 bases outside the gene matches. As DNA, the CDR3 is TGTGCCAGCAGTTCGGGACTAGTTTTCTACGAGCAGTACTTC. Translated, it gives CASSSGLVFYEQYF.